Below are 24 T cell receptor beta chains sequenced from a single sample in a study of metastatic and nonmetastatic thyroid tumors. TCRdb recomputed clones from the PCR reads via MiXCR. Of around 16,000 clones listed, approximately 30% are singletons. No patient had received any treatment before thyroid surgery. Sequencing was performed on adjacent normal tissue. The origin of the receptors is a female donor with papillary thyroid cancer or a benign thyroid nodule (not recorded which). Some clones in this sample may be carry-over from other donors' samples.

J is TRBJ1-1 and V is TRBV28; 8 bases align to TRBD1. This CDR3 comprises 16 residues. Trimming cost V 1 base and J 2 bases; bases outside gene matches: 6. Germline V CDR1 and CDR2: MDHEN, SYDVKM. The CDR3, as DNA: TGTGCCAGCAGTTTATTCGGACAGGGAAGAAACACTGAAGCTTTCTTT. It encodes CASSLFGQGRNTEAFF. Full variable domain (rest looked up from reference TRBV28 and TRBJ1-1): DVKVTQSSRYLVKRTGEKVFLECVQDMDHENMFWYRQDPGLGLRLIYFSYDVKMKEKGDIPEGYSVSREKKERFSLILESASTNQTSMYLCASSLFGQGRNTEAFFGQGTRLTVV.

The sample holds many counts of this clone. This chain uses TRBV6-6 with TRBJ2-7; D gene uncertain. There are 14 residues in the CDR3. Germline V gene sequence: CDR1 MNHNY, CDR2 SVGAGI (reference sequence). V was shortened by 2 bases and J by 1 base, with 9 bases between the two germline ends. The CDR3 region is CASSYHQASYEQYF. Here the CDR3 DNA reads TGTGCCAGCAGTTACCACCAGGCTTCCTACGAGCAGTACTTC.

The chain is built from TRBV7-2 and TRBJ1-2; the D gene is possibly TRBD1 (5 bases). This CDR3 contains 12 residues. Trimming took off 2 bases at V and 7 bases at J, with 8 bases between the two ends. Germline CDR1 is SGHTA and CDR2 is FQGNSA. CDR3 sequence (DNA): TGTGCCAGCAGCTTATTCCAGGGTGGCTACACCTTC. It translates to CASSLFQGGYTF.

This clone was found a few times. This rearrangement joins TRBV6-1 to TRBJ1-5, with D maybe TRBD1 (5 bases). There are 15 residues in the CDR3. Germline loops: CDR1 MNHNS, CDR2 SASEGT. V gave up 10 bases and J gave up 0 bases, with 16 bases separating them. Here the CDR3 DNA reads TGTGCCACCCATCCCCGGGGGGATAGCAATCAGCCCCAGCATTTT. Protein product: CATHPRGDSNQPQHF.

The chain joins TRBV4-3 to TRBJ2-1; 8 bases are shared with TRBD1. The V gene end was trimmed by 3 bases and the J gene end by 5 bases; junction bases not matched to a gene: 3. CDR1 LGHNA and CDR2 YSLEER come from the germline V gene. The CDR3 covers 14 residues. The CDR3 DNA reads TGCGCCAGCAGCCAGGGGACAGGACACAATGAGCAGTTCTTC. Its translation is CASSQGTGHNEQFF.

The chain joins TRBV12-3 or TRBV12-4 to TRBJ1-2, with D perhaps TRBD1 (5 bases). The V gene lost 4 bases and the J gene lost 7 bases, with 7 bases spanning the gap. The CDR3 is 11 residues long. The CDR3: CASSSGVGYTF. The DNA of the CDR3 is TGTGCCAGCAGTTCGGGGGTTGGCTACACCTTC.

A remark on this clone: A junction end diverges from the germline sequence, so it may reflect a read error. This chain's CDR3 is CASSSPVLAGYKQYF. Written as DNA, the CDR3 is TGTGCCAGCAGTTCACCGGTACTAGCTGGCTACAAGCAGTACTTC. This chain uses TRBV27 with TRBJ2-7; tentative D call: TRBD2 (6 bases). Germline values: CDR1 MNHEY, CDR2 SMNVEV (reference sequence). The CDR3 contains 15 residues.

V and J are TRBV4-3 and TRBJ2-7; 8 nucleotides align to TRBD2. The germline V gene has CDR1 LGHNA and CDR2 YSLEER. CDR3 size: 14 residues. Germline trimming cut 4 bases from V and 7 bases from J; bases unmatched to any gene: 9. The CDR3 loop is CASSPGRGLQEQYF. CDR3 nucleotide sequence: TGCGCCAGCAGCCCCGGGAGGGGGTTACAAGAGCAGTACTTC.

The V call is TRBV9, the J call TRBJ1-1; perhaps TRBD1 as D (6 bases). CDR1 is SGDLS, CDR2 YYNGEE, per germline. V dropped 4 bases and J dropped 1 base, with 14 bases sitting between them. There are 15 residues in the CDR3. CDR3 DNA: TGTGCCAGCAGCTTTCAAGGGGGACAGAACACTGAAGCTTTCTTT. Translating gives CASSFQGGQNTEAFF.

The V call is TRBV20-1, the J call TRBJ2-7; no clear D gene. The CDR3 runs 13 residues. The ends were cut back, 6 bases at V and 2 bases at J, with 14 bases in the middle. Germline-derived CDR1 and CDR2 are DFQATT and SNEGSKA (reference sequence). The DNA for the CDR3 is TGCAGTGCCGCTCGACCTGGAACCTACGAGCAGTACTTC. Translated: CSAARPGTYEQYF.

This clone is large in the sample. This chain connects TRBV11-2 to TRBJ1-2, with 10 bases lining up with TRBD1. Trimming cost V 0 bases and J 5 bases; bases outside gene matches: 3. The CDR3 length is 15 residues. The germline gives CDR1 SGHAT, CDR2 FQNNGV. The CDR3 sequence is CASSLELGQGYGYTF. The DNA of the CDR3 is TGTGCCAGCAGCTTAGAGTTGGGACAGGGGTATGGCTACACCTTC.

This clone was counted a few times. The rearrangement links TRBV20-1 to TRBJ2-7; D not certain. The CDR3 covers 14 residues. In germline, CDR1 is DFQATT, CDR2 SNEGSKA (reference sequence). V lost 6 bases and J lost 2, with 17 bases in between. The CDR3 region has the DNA TGCAGTGCCTCTCCGCCGACAAGAACCTACGAGCAGTACTTC. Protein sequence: CSASPPTRTYEQYF.

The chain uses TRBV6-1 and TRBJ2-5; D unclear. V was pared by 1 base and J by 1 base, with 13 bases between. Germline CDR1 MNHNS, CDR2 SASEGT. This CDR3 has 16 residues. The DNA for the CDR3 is TGTGCCAGCAGTGAAGGGGGTGGTGAATTCCAAGAGACCCAGTACTTC. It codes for CASSEGGGEFQETQYF.

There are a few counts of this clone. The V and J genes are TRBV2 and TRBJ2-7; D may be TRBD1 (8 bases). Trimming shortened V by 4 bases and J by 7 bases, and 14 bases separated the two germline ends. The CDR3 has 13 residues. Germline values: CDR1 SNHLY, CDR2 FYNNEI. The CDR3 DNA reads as TGTGCCAGCAGTGCTAACAGGGGGGGGGAGCAGTACTTC. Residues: CASSANRGGEQYF.

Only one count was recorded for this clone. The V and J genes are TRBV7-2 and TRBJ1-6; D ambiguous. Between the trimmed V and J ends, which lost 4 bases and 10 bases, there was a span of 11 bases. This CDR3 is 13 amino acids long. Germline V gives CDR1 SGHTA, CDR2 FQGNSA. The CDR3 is CASSWRFNSPLHF. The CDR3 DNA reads TGTGCCAGCAGCTGGAGGTTCAACTCACCCCTCCACTTT.

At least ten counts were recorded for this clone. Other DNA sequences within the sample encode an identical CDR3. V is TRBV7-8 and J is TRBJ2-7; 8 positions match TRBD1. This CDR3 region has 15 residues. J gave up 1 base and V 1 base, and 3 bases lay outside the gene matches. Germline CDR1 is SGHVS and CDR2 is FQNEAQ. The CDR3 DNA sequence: TGTGCCAGCAGCTTAGGGGGACAGGAATCCTACGAGCAGTACTTC. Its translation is CASSLGGQESYEQYF.

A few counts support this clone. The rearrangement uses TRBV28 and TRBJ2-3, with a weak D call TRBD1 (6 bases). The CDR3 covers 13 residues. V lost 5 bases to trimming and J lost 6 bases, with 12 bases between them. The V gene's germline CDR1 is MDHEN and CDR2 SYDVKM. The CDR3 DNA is TGTGCCAGCAGTAAACAGGGTTGGGATACGCAGTATTTT. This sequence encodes CASSKQGWDTQYF.

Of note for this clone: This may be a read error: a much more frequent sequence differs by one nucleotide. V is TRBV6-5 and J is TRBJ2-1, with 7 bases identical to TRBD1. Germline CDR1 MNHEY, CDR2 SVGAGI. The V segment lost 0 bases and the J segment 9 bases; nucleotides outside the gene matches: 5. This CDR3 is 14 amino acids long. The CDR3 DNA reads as TGTGCCAGCAGTTACTCGGCAGGGGGTGTTGAGCAGTTCTTC. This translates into CASSYSAGGVEQFF.

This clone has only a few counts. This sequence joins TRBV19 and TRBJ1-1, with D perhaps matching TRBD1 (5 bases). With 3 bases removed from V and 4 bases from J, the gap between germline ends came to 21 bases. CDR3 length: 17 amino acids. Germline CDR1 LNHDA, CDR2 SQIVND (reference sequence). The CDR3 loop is CASSISLASTGGTEAFF. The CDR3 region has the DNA TGTGCCAGTAGTATCTCTCTAGCCTCGACCGGGGGCACTGAAGCTTTCTTT.

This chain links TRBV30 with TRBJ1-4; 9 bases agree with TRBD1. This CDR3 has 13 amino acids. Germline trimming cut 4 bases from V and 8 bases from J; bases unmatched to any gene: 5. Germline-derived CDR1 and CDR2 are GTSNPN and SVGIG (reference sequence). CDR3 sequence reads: CAWKQGAGEKLFF. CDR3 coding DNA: TGTGCCTGGAAACAGGGGGCCGGGGAAAAACTGTTTTTT.

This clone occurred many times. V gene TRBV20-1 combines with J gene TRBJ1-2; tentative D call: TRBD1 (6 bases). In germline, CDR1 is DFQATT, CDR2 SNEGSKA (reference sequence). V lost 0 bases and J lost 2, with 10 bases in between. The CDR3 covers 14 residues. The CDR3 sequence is CSARDWGGNYGYTF. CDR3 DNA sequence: TGCAGTGCTAGAGATTGGGGGGGCAACTATGGCTACACCTTC.

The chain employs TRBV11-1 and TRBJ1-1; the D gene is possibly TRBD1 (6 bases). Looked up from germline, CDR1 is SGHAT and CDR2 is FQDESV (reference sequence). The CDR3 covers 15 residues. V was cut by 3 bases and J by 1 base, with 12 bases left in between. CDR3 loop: CASSLGDRPNTEAFF. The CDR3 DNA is TGTGCCAGCAGCTTGGGTGACAGGCCGAACACTGAAGCTTTCTTT.

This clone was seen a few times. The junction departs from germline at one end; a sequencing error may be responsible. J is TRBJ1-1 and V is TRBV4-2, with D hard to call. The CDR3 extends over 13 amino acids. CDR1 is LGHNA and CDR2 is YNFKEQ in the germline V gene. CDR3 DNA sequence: TGTGCCAGCAGCCAAGAACAGTTGACTGAAGCTTCCTTT. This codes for CASSQEQLTEASF.

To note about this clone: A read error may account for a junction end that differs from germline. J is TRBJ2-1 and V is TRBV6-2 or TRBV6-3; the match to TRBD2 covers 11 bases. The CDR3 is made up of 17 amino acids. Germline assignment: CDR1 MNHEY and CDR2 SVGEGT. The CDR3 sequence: CASSNSIAGGAYNEQFF. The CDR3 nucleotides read TGTGCCAGCAGTAACTCAATAGCGGGAGGGGCCTACAATGAGCAGTTCTTC.